This entry lists 21 T cell receptor beta chains sequenced from one sample in a study of technical replicates of blood from a handful of donors. The assay was immunoSEQ multiplex PCR, and TCRdb's table has in-frame clones only and misses some. This sample has tens of thousands of clones, with 94% found just once. Sequencing input: T cells isolated from PBMCs. These receptors were collected from a human donor in good health.

This chain joins TRBV19 and TRBJ2-7; D is perhaps TRBD2 (5 bases). V lost 3 bases and J 3 bases, leaving 12 bases between the germline ends. Germline CDR1 is LNHDA and CDR2 is SQIVND (reference sequence). The CDR3 sequence is 14 residues long. CDR3 loop: CASSMAGGGYEQYF. CDR3 sequence (DNA): TGTGCCAGTAGTATGGCAGGCGGAGGCTACGAGCAGTACTTC.

This clone was found once. V gene TRBV6-5 combines with J gene TRBJ1-1; tentative D call: TRBD1 (6 bases). This CDR3 has 14 residues. V was pared by 5 bases and J by 3 bases, with 13 bases between. Germline V gene data show CDR1 as MNHEY and CDR2 as SVGAGI. In DNA form, the CDR3 reads TGTGCCAGCAGTCGACAGGCTTTCTACACTGAAGCTTTCTTT. Protein: CASSRQAFYTEAFF.

The chain couples TRBV10-2 to TRBJ1-5; a weak D match, TRBD1 (6 bases). The V gene's germline CDR1 is WSHSY and CDR2 SAAADI. This CDR3 comprises 14 residues. Trimming shortened V by 5 bases and J by 4 bases, and 12 bases separated the two germline ends. The CDR3 DNA follows: TGCGCCAGCAGTACACACGGACAGAATCAGCCCCAGCATTTT. Amino acid sequence: CASSTHGQNQPQHF.

The CDR3 sequence: CASSPPDSLGRGYTF. The CDR3 bases are TGCGCCAGCAGCCCCCCGGACTCCCTCGGGCGGGGCTACACCTTC. The V and J genes are TRBV4-1 and TRBJ1-2; D is unresolved. Germline CDR1 and CDR2: MGHRA and YSYEKL. V lost 4 bases and J 8 bases, leaving 20 bases between the germline ends. The CDR3 consists of 15 residues.

The chain couples TRBV11-3 to TRBJ2-5; tentative D call: TRBD1 (6 bases). The CDR3 runs 16 residues. The germline CDR1 and CDR2 sequences are SGHNT and YENEEA. The V end was cut by 1 base, the J end by 1 base, with 13 bases between. The CDR3 nucleotides are TGTGCCAGCAGCTTAGGCCTACAGGGTGGCCAAGAGACCCAGTACTTC. It yields the protein CASSLGLQGGQETQYF.

The CDR3 DNA follows: TGTGCCAGCAATGACCTCTCCTACGAGCAGTACTTC. Its translation is CASNDLSYEQYF. The gene calls are TRBV6-1 and TRBJ2-7; the D is unclear. The CDR3 runs to 12 residues. From germline, CDR1 is MNHNS and CDR2 SASEGT. V was trimmed by 7 bases and J by 0 bases, leaving 7 bases between them.

The rearrangement uses TRBV28 and TRBJ2-2; 10 bases are shared with TRBD2. Germline V CDR1 and CDR2: MDHEN, SYDVKM. The CDR3 covers 17 residues. V trimming: 3 bases; J trimming: 1 base; junction bases outside the gene matches: 5. Here the CDR3 reads CASSFLRLAGNTGELFF. The CDR3 DNA is TGTGCCAGCAGTTTCCTTCGACTAGCGGGGAACACCGGGGAGCTGTTTTTT.

This clone was picked up one time. The chain links TRBV10-3 to TRBJ1-5, with 9 positions matching TRBD1. The V segment lost 10 bases and the J segment 6 bases; nucleotides outside the gene matches: 10. Germline V gene lookup returns CDR1 ENHRY and CDR2 SYGVKD. The length of the CDR3 is 14 residues. The chain's CDR3 is CATQTGGFGQPQHF. The CDR3 DNA is TGTGCCACCCAGACAGGGGGGTTCGGTCAGCCCCAGCATTTT.

This clone was detected only once. The rearrangement links TRBV5-4 to TRBJ2-3; 9 nucleotides line up with TRBD2. The trim removed 4 bases at V and 4 bases at J, leaving 19 bases unmatched. CDR1 is SGHNT, CDR2 YYREEE, per germline (reference sequence). This CDR3 has 19 residues. The CDR3 DNA is TGTGCCAGCAGCGCTGACAGGGCCATGGCGGGAGGGCCGTCAGATACGCAGTATTTT. It encodes CASSADRAMAGGPSDTQYF.

The count of this clone is one. The gene calls are TRBV28 and TRBJ1-5; the D is unclear. Trimming pared 9 bases from V and 2 bases from J, leaving 17 bases between. This CDR3 has 15 residues. Germline V gene lookup returns CDR1 MDHEN and CDR2 SYDVKM. In nucleotides, the CDR3 is TGTGCCAGTTCGGGATCAGAGGCAGGCAATCAGCCCCAGCATTTT. It translates to CASSGSEAGNQPQHF.

This chain links TRBV15 with TRBJ2-1, with a tentative D call TRBD2 (6 bases). The CDR3 runs 11 residues. Per germline, CDR1 LNHNV and CDR2 YYDKDF (reference sequence). Trimming stripped 3 bases from V and 11 bases from J, with 8 bases between. CDR3: CATSSSGKQFF. In DNA, the CDR3 is TGTGCCACCAGCAGTAGCGGTAAGCAGTTCTTC.

The chain has TRBV28 and TRBJ2-7; TRBD2 might be the D (5 bases). CDR1 is MDHEN and CDR2 is SYDVKM in the germline V gene. Trimming removed 1 base from V and 6 bases from J, with 13 bases in between. The CDR3 covers 14 residues. The CDR3, as DNA: TGTGCCAGCAGTTTATTCGGGGAACTAGGCGAGCAGTACTTC. Amino acids: CASSLFGELGEQYF.

The V call is TRBV28, the J call TRBJ2-7; maybe TRBD2 (6 bases). The CDR3 is 11 residues long. Deletions cut 9 bases from V and 7 bases from J, with 13 bases between. From germline, CDR1 is MDHEN and CDR2 SYDVKM. CDR3 protein: CASRRGREQYF. The CDR3 DNA is TGTGCCAGTCGTCGGGGGAGGGAGCAGTACTTC.

The rearrangement joins TRBV15 to TRBJ2-7; 7 bases line up with TRBD1. Germline CDR1 and CDR2: LNHNV and YYDKDF (reference sequence). The CDR3 sequence is 12 residues long. The ends lost 5 bases at V and 3 bases at J; junction bases unmatched: 1. The CDR3 spells CATSWDSYEQYF. The CDR3 DNA follows: TGTGCCACCAGCTGGGACAGCTACGAGCAGTACTTC. Full variable domain (remainder filled in from reference TRBV15 and TRBJ2-7): DAMVIQNPRYQVTQFGKPVTLSCSQTLNHNVMYWYQQKSSQAPKLLFHYYDKDFNNEADTPDNFQSRRPNTSFCFLDIRSPGLGDTAMYLCATSWDSYEQYFGPGTRLTVT.

The chain employs TRBV15 and TRBJ2-2, with TRBD2 matching 9 bases. J gave up 7 bases and V 0 bases, and 9 bases lay outside the gene matches. Germline lookup yields CDR1 LNHNV and CDR2 YYDKDF (reference sequence). This CDR3 region has 17 residues. CDR3 amino acids: CATSRDGLAGTIGELFF. As DNA, the CDR3 is TGTGCCACCAGCAGAGATGGGCTAGCGGGAACAATCGGGGAGCTGTTTTTT.

This chain links TRBV4-1 with TRBJ1-4; D is ambiguous. V lost 1 base and J lost 8, with 8 bases in between. The CDR3 runs to 13 residues. CDR1 is MGHRA, CDR2 YSYEKL, per germline. CDR3 bases: TGCGCCAGCAGCCAAGGCATACTAGAAAAACTGTTTTTT. Protein product: CASSQGILEKLFF.

V usage is TRBV11-1 and J usage is TRBJ2-1; 8 nucleotides align to TRBD1. The germline gives CDR1 SGHAT, CDR2 FQDESV (reference sequence). The J segment lost 7 bases and the V segment lost 5 bases, leaving 16 bases of the junction unmatched. CDR3 size: 17 residues. CDR3 region: CASSPEWWQGAGNEQFF. The CDR3 region has the DNA TGTGCCAGCAGCCCCGAGTGGTGGCAGGGGGCTGGGAATGAGCAGTTCTTC.

This chain connects TRBV15 to TRBJ1-5, with TRBD1 matching 9 bases. The CDR3 runs to 14 residues. V was clipped by 5 bases and J by 7 bases; unmatched bases: 6. Looked up from germline, CDR1 is LNHNV and CDR2 is YYDKDF (reference sequence). Written as DNA, the CDR3 is TGTGCCACCAGCGTTGGGACAGGGCAACAGCCCCAGCATTTT. Translated, it gives CATSVGTGQQPQHF.

The V and J genes are TRBV6-1 and TRBJ1-2, with D maybe TRBD1 (6 bases). The V gene's germline CDR1 is MNHNS and CDR2 SASEGT. The CDR3 totals 13 residues. The V and J ends lost 2 bases and 4 bases respectively, with 8 bases between them. The CDR3 nucleotides read TGTGCCAGCAGTGAACAGGGGCTCTATGGCTACACCTTC. Its translation: CASSEQGLYGYTF.

The CDR3 DNA reads as TGTGCCAGCAGCTTAATGGCGGGGCAAGAGACCCAGTACTTC. It yields the protein CASSLMAGQETQYF. The chain links TRBV7-2 to TRBJ2-5; D is perhaps TRBD2 (6 bases). The CDR3 extends over 14 amino acids. V was shortened by 2 bases and J by 2 bases, with 9 bases between the two germline ends. The germline V gene encodes CDR1 SGHTA and CDR2 FQGNSA.

The genes are TRBV15 and TRBJ1-2; D remains ambiguous. Germline CDR1 reads LNHNV; CDR2 reads YYDKDF (reference sequence). The CDR3 extends over 15 amino acids. The V and J ends lost 5 bases and 4 bases respectively, with 17 bases between them. Here the CDR3 DNA reads TGTGCCACCAGCGAACGCTTTTGGCAAATCTATGGCTACACCTTC. As protein: CATSERFWQIYGYTF.